These 13 T cell receptor beta chains originate from one sample sequenced in a study of shared clonotypes between healthy human individuals. TCRdb's table, derived via immunoSEQ multiplex PCR, lists solely in-frame clones and lacks some. The sample records some 2.1 million clones, roughly 95% being singletons. Source material: naive CD4+ T cells sorted from blood. Sample subset: CD45RA+ positively selected. The receptors were sampled from a man between 18 and 35 years old in good health.

This sequence joins TRBV28 and TRBJ2-7, with D possibly matching TRBD1 (6 bases). CDR1 is MDHEN and CDR2 is SYDVKM in the germline V gene. V lost 3 bases and J 5 bases, leaving 14 bases between the germline ends. The CDR3 sequence is 14 residues long. As DNA, the CDR3 is TGTGCCAGCAGTTTCTCCGACAGGTCCCACGAGCAGTACTTC. It encodes CASSFSDRSHEQYF.

J is TRBJ1-3 and V is TRBV2; D not resolved. The CDR3 is 15 residues long. V shed 4 bases and J shed 0 bases, with 10 bases lying between them. Germline CDR1 is SNHLY and CDR2 is FYNNEI. CDR3 bases: TGTGCCAGCAGTGGAGTCGGGGTCTCTGGAAACACCATATATTTT. It encodes CASSGVGVSGNTIYF.

The rearrangement links TRBV4-1 to TRBJ2-5, with a weak D call TRBD2 (5 bases). With 4 bases removed from V and 7 bases from J, the gap between germline ends came to 13 bases. Germline V gene lookup returns CDR1 MGHRA and CDR2 YSYEKL. This CDR3 contains 13 residues. DNA for the CDR3: TGCGCCAGCAGCCTCGGGATGGGTAGGACCCAGTACTTC. It codes for CASSLGMGRTQYF.

In this sample, this clone turned up once. The CDR3 nucleotides are TGTGCCACCAGCAGAGTTGCCGGCAACTATGGCTACACCTTC. Protein sequence: CATSRVAGNYGYTF. V is TRBV15 and J is TRBJ1-2; D not certain. Trimming stripped 1 base from V and 2 bases from J, with 8 bases between. Germline V gene data show CDR1 as LNHNV and CDR2 as YYDKDF (reference sequence). The CDR3 totals 14 residues.

The V call is TRBV6-5, the J call TRBJ1-1; TRBD1 agrees at 10 bases. The CDR3 length is 15 residues. J was trimmed by 1 base and V by 6 bases; bases with no gene match: 5. In germline, CDR1 is MNHEY, CDR2 SVGAGI. The CDR3 DNA is TGTGCCAGCAGCCGGGGGACAGGGGCGAACACTGAAGCTTTCTTT. Encoded protein: CASSRGTGANTEAFF.

The genes are TRBV9 and TRBJ2-2; unclear D gene. Trimming left V 0 bases short and J 6 bases short, with 12 bases between. Germline V CDR1 and CDR2: SGDLS, YYNGEE. The length of the CDR3 is 15 residues. For the CDR3, the DNA is TGTGCCAGCAGCGTAGATGAAGTTACGGCCGGGGAGCTGTTTTTT. Protein: CASSVDEVTAGELFF.

V gene TRBV7-2 combines with J gene TRBJ2-1, with 10 positions matching TRBD2. The CDR3 contains 16 residues. V shed 4 bases and J 3 bases; nucleotides not matched to a gene: 6. The germline V gene has CDR1 SGHTA and CDR2 FQGNSA. The CDR3 coding sequence is TGTGCCAGCAGCTACGGACTAGCGGCCAACTACAATGAGCAGTTCTTC. Amino acids: CASSYGLAANYNEQFF.

The chain recombines TRBV4-2 with TRBJ2-1; TRBD2 matches at 8 bases. The V segment lost 1 base and the J segment 5 bases; nucleotides outside the gene matches: 4. Per germline, CDR1 LGHNA and CDR2 YNFKEQ. This CDR3 region has 15 residues. The CDR3 is CASSQARGLDNEQFF. CDR3 DNA: TGTGCCAGCAGCCAAGCGAGGGGACTAGACAATGAGCAGTTCTTC.

The chain is built from TRBV5-5 and TRBJ1-4; 9 bases are shared with TRBD1. The CDR3 extends over 15 amino acids. In germline, CDR1 is SGHKS, CDR2 YYEKEE (reference sequence). The trim removed 5 bases at V and 2 bases at J, leaving 4 bases unmatched. The CDR3 DNA reads as TGTGCCAGCAGTCGGGGACAGGGCACTAATGAAAAACTGTTTTTT. This encodes CASSRGQGTNEKLFF. The whole variable domain, remainder taken from reference TRBV5-5 and TRBJ1-4, is DAGVTQSPTHLIKTRGQQVTLRCSPISGHKSVSWYQQVLGQGPQFIFQYYEKEERGRGNFPDRFSARQFPNYSSELNVNALLLGDSALYLCASSRGQGTNEKLFFGSGTQLSVL.

This rearrangement joins TRBV5-1 to TRBJ2-5; D is possibly TRBD2 (5 bases). Trimming left V 1 base short and J 5 bases short, with 9 bases between. Germline CDR1 is SGHRS and CDR2 is YFSETQ. The CDR3 totals 13 residues. CDR3 protein: CASSLSTGETQYF. The CDR3 region has the DNA TGCGCCAGCAGCTTGAGTACGGGGGAGACCCAGTACTTC.

The chain has TRBV29-1 and TRBJ2-1, with D hard to call. In germline, CDR1 is SQVTM, CDR2 ANQGSEA. Deletions cut 7 bases from V and 4 bases from J, with 14 bases between. The CDR3 contains 13 residues. The CDR3 loop is CSAKPEPYNEQFF. CDR3 nucleotides: TGCAGCGCAAAACCGGAACCTTACAATGAGCAGTTCTTC.

The chain couples TRBV25-1 to TRBJ2-5; 9 bases line up with TRBD2. With 2 bases clipped from V and 3 bases from J, the junction kept 4 bases outside the gene matches. CDR1 is MGHDK, CDR2 SYGVNS, per germline. The CDR3 totals 15 residues. The CDR3 nucleotides are TGTGCCAGCAGTGAAAAAGGACTAGCGAAAGAGACCCAGTACTTC. It yields the protein CASSEKGLAKETQYF.

Concerning this clone: This may be a read error: a much more frequent sequence differs by one nucleotide. Other DNA sequences in the same sample also yield this CDR3. The chain has TRBV5-1 and TRBJ1-4; no definite D call. The ends were cut back, 4 bases at V and 0 bases at J, with 7 bases in the middle. The CDR3 is made up of 14 amino acids. Germline CDR1 SGHRS, CDR2 YFSETQ. The CDR3 nucleotides read TGCGCCAGCAGCCTCAGAGCAACTAATGAAAAACTGTTTTTT. Encoded protein: CASSLRATNEKLFF.